This T cell receptor beta chain was captured by sequencing in a study of shared clonotypes between healthy human individuals. V lost 3 bases, J lost 3 bases, and 1 base stayed unmatched. Germline V lookup: CDR1 KGHSH, CDR2 LQKENI. The CDR3 runs 15 residues. A note on this clone: The same CDR3 is also encoded by other DNA sequences in this sample.

The assay was immunoSEQ multiplex PCR, and TCRdb's table has in-frame clones only and misses some. The sample carries more than 1.2 million clones, approximately 98.5% recorded once. Sequenced sample: naive CD4+ T cells sorted from blood. Stated subset: CD45RA+ positively selected. This TCR was sampled from a man younger than 40 in good health. This rearrangement joins TRBV18 to TRBJ2-3; 12 bases align to TRBD2. Here the CDR3 reads CASSPTSGSTDTQYF. The CDR3 DNA is TGTGCCAGCTCACCGACTAGCGGGAGTACAGATACGCAGTATTTT.